This T cell receptor (beta chain) was identified in a study of identical twins (dated by TCRdb to about 2016). For context, the study as a whole: To test whether fetal clonotypes persist, the study used deep sequencing on TCR alpha and beta repertoires from monozygotic twins, unrelated adults of various ages, and cord blood. To rule out contamination, the twin experiments were replicated at different times with different library preparation protocols.

Every donor in the study was a healthy Caucasian. The twin cohort comprised three pairs of female monozygotic twins, all aged about 18 to 29 years. Positive isolation kits from Invitrogen were used to isolate CD4+ and CD8+ T cell populations. The receptor library was made with 5' RACE. TCRdb shows the sequencer as Illumina HiSeq 2000. A universal primer binding site was added through template switching, and the final cDNA carried a unique molecular identifier so that TCR cDNA molecules could be counted accurately. First-strand cDNA for TCR alpha and beta chains was synthesized from specific primers in the conserved constant-segment region. Each cDNA library was double barcoded, with a SMART-Mk sample barcode plus Illumina barcodes, to control for contamination. Two successive PCR steps introduced TruSeq adapter sequences along with Illumina sample barcodes. The TCR alpha and beta cDNA libraries were sequenced on the Illumina HiSeq platform using custom primers. Regarding the original processing steps: Unique molecular identifiers were extracted from raw reads with MiGEC, and CDR3 positions were determined with MiXCR. Recombination models were inferred per individual with the repgenHMM and IGoR tools using an EM algorithm. Shared clonotype analysis was performed with the tcR package in R, normalizing sharing by the product of cloneset sizes. To study raw recombination without the effects of thymic and clonal selection, out-of-frame nonproductive sequences were analyzed. The public reads were reanalyzed by TCRdb: fastp trimming at Q25, MiXCR alignment, in-frame beta chains only. CDR3 protein sequences are deduplicated, and each keeps its most common genes and DNA. For this entry, the V and J calls and clone size follow TCRdb and not the study's own pipeline. The sample table shows 520,000 or so distinct CDR3 sequences, and roughly 21% are seen once. The ten largest make up under 0.95% of the sample.

This clonotype has only a few counts. Its antigen is currently not known. No per-base quality is available; no much larger clone lies one base away. Between the V and J ends, shortened by 0 bases and 0 bases respectively, the junction contains 11 bases. Looking up the germline V gene yields CDR1 MNHEY and CDR2 SVGAGI. Inclusive of the bounding cysteine and phenylalanine, the CDR3 is 17 residues long. Just CDR3 DNA is preserved here, 51 bases in frame from base 1. Study-level results and caveats: Fewer insertions were carried by abundant cord blood beta clonotypes, a similar but weaker trend appeared in young adult naive repertoires, and no such trend appeared in memory repertoires. Because the same donors could not be followed over many years, the conclusions depended on cross-sectional statistical analysis. Compared with coincidental sharing between unrelated individuals, an excess of low generation-probability sequences was observed among out-of-frame TCR alpha sequences shared between twins. A weaker excess of twin sharing was found in beta out-of-frame sequences because the signal-to-noise ratio was lowered by fewer shared sequences. In monozygotic twins, out-of-frame TCR alpha sharing was systematically underestimated by recombination models, although the models agreed with sharing between unrelated individuals. Invariant T cells such as MAIT and iNKT could partly confound zero-insertion analyses, although diverse VJ usage argued against such confounding for most clonotypes.

In addition, the sample was reused for a study of T cells expressing NK-cell markers. As described in the second report: Three sorted T-cell subsets (CD3+CD56+NKG2C+, CD3+CD56+NKG2C- and CD3+CD56-NKG2C+) from several donors had their TCR beta-chain repertoires profiled. Seven of the eight sequenced donors were HCMV-seropositive and one was HCMV-seronegative. To restrict sorting to alphabetaTCR-expressing T cells, an anti-gammadeltaTCR antibody was added in several experiments. In several donors, the dominant CD3+CD56+NKG2C+ clonotypes were found to rank among the top 10 CD8+ clonotypes and to make up about 1.0-7.0% of CD8+ T cells. Those dominant clonotypes were again the most abundant among CD3+CD56-NKG2C+ cells in a few donors, at roughly 28.3-60.1%. Whether the expanded NKG2C-expressing T cell clones were specific for HCMV antigens was left unclear. All eight donors whose samples were sequenced were randomly selected healthy volunteers, three of them men and five women. HCMV-specific IgG was detected in serum with a commercial ELISA kit to determine HCMV serostatus. Reads were demultiplexed and grouped by UMI with MIGEC, and clonotypes were assembled and quantified with MiTCR. Only TCR cDNA sequences supported by at least two reads were kept to exclude erroneous sequences. The tcR package was used for downstream repertoire analysis, and clonotypes were matched between fractions using CDR3 nucleotide sequence together with V segment. VDJmatch was used to annotate antigen specificity against VDJdb, with one amino acid substitution in CDR3 allowed.

Sequenced input: CD4+ T cells sorted from blood. The sequence derives from a woman between 18 and 29 years old in good health. The sequence joins TRBV6-5 to TRBJ2-2; the D gene cannot be named for sure. This receptor has the CDR3 CASSYSWGNANTGELFF. The sequence in DNA is TGTGCCAGCAGTTACTCGTGGGGAAACGCGAACACCGGGGAGCTGTTTTTT.